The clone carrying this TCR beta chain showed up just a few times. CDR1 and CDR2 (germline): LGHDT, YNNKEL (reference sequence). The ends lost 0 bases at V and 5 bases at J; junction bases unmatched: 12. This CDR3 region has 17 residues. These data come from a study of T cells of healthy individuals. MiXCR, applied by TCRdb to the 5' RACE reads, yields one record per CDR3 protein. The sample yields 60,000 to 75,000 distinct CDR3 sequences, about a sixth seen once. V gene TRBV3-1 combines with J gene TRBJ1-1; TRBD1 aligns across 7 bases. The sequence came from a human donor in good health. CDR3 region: CASSQEGHSQGRTEAFF. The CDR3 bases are TGTGCCAGCAGCCAAGAGGGTCATTCACAGGGGAGAACTGAAGCTTTCTTT.